The table lists the clone carrying this T cell receptor beta chain with a few counts. Preparing the TCRbeta library involved the use of unique molecular identifiers. TCRdb called the PCR reads again in MiXCR, with one record for every CDR3 protein. The sample lists about 490,000 distinct CDR3 sequences; roughly 10% were seen once. The data derive from a study of T-cell reconstitution after alpha-beta-depleted transplantation in children. The V and J ends lost 7 bases and 6 bases, in that order; junction bases with no gene match: 6. Per germline, CDR1 MNHNS and CDR2 SASEGT. The CDR3 is 14 amino acids. This receptor was taken from a child aged 2 to 10 with inherited bone marrow failure, due to receive a stem cell transplant. The rearrangement uses TRBV6-1 and TRBJ2-4; 10 bases fit TRBD2. The input for sequencing was PBMCs, taken before TCRalphabeta/CD19-depleted stem cell transplant. In DNA form, the CDR3 reads TGTGCCAGCACTCTAGCGGGAGCGGGAAACATTCAGTACTTC. Translation: CASTLAGAGNIQYF.